What follows are 9 T cell receptor beta chains derived from one specimen sequenced in a study of chemoradiotherapy in HPV16-positive cancers. Sequencing was performed with immunoSEQ multiplex PCR; in TCRdb, only in-frame clones are kept and a portion is missing. The sample has about 32,000 clones, 80% to 90% seen once; the top ten hold 2.5% to 3.5%. This specimen was blood, taken from a patient who underwent chemoradiotherapy. The receptors were gathered from a human donor with HPV-associated anogenital cancer.

V and J are TRBV7-2 and TRBJ1-3; D perhaps matches TRBD1 (5 bases). The CDR3 sequence is 16 residues long. V was cut by 0 bases and J by 2 bases, with 11 bases left in between. CDR1 and CDR2 from the germline V gene are SGHTA and FQGNSA. The CDR3 DNA reads TGTGCCAGCAGCTTAGCAGGGGAGGGGACTGGAAACACCATATATTTT. Translation: CASSLAGEGTGNTIYF. The whole variable domain, filled in from reference TRBV7-2 and TRBJ1-3, reads GAGVSQSPSNKVTEKGKDVELRCDPISGHTALYWYRQSLGQGLEFLIYFQGNSAPDKSGLPSDRFSAERTGGSVSTLTIQRTQQEDSAVYLCASSLAGEGTGNTIYFGEGSWLTVV.

CDR3 sequence reads: CASSSFSRRQSRANVLTF. In DNA, the CDR3 is TGTGCCAGCAGCAGCTTCTCGAGACGACAAAGTCGGGCCAACGTCCTGACTTTC. The chain couples TRBV7-2 to TRBJ2-6; D is undetermined. The V gene lost 5 bases and the J gene lost 5 bases, with 22 bases spanning the gap. Per the germline V gene, CDR1 is SGHTA and CDR2 is FQGNSA. The CDR3 covers 18 residues.

The V gene is TRBV12-5, the J gene TRBJ1-5; TRBD1 agrees at 11 bases. Trimming at V came to 2 bases and at J to 8 bases, leaving 5 bases not matched to a gene. CDR3 length: 15 residues. CDR1 is LGHNT and CDR2 is FRNRAP in the germline V gene. The CDR3 bases are TGTGCTAGTGGTTTGAGTTGGGGACAGGGGGAGCCCCAGCATTTT. Translation gives CASGLSWGQGEPQHF.

This sequence joins TRBV19 and TRBJ1-1, with a weak D call TRBD1 (5 bases). This CDR3 has 14 amino acids. Germline V lookup: CDR1 LNHDA, CDR2 SQIVND (reference sequence). Trimming stripped 3 bases from V and 5 bases from J, with 13 bases between. CDR3 protein: CASSMGGVRTEAFF. In nucleotides, the CDR3 is TGTGCCAGTAGTATGGGGGGAGTGCGGACTGAAGCTTTCTTT.

V is TRBV12-5 and J is TRBJ2-7, with D tentatively TRBD1 (5 bases). The V end was cut by 5 bases, the J end by 5 bases, with 10 bases between. The germline V gene encodes CDR1 LGHNT and CDR2 FRNRAP. This CDR3 has 12 residues. The CDR3, as DNA: TGTGCTAGTGGTCCCCAGGGAAACGAGCAGTACTTC. This translates into CASGPQGNEQYF.

The gene calls are TRBV5-1 and TRBJ1-2; D ambiguous. Trimming took 4 bases from V and 1 from J, leaving 11 bases between them. Germline V CDR1 and CDR2: SGHRS, YFSETQ. The CDR3 sequence is 14 residues long. CDR3 nucleotide sequence: TGCGCCAGCAGCCCCCCCCAGGTTAACTATGGCTACACCTTC. This gives the protein CASSPPQVNYGYTF.

This clone was detected only once. The chain recombines TRBV10-3 with TRBJ1-5, with D hard to call. Trimming shortened V by 3 bases and J by 0 bases, and 9 bases separated the two germline ends. CDR1 ENHRY and CDR2 SYGVKD come from the germline V gene. This CDR3 has 15 amino acids. The CDR3 sequence is CAISEGRNSNQPQHF. The CDR3 DNA reads as TGTGCCATCAGTGAAGGACGGAATAGCAATCAGCCCCAGCATTTT.

This clone was observed a single time. This chain connects TRBV2 to TRBJ2-1, with D perhaps TRBD2 (6 bases). CDR3 length: 16 residues. The V end was cut by 5 bases, the J end by 8 bases, with 22 bases between. Germline assignment: CDR1 SNHLY and CDR2 FYNNEI. CDR3 sequence (DNA): TGTGCCAGCAGTCCGGACTTTCCGGCCAGGGAGGATGAGCAGTTCTTC. This codes for CASSPDFPAREDEQFF.

This chain joins TRBV2 and TRBJ1-2; TRBD1 matches 9 bases. The CDR3 is made up of 15 amino acids. Germline assignment: CDR1 SNHLY and CDR2 FYNNEI. V was pared by 1 base and J by 2 bases, with 2 bases of the junction left unmatched. CDR3 sequence reads: CASSEGQGGNYGYTF. In nucleotides, the CDR3 is TGTGCCAGCAGTGAAGGACAGGGGGGAAACTATGGCTACACCTTC.